The 24 T cell receptor beta chains presented below share a single source sample, sequenced in a study of read filtering for tumor transcriptome and immune sequencing. From approximately 430 ng of RNA, a library with molecular barcoded alpha/delta and beta/gamma adaptors was made. One entry per CDR3 protein, called by TCRdb with MiXCR from the reads. The sample has about 10,000 distinct CDR3 sequences, more than 15% seen once. The sequenced sample was a population of CD138-negative cells sorted from bone marrow. Receptors were obtained from a donor aged 40 or older with multiple myeloma.

The chain joins TRBV20-1 to TRBJ2-1, with 8 bases fitting TRBD2. V shed 3 bases and J 7 bases; nucleotides not matched to a gene: 5. This CDR3 has 13 residues. From germline, CDR1 is DFQATT and CDR2 SNEGSKA (reference sequence). This CDR3 is CSASGGAWNEQFF. CDR3 sequence (DNA): TGCAGTGCTAGCGGGGGGGCGTGGAATGAGCAGTTCTTC.

The chain combines TRBV12-3 or TRBV12-4 with TRBJ2-7; the D is unclear. This CDR3 is built from 12 residues. V was trimmed by 5 bases and J by 6 bases, leaving 11 bases between them. The CDR3 sequence is CASSRLEGEQYF. CDR3 bases: TGTGCCAGCAGTCGGCTAGAAGGCGAGCAGTACTTC.

This clonotype qualifies as medium-sized (0.01 to 0.1%). The J gene is TRBJ1-1, the V gene TRBV24-1, with TRBD1 identical over 7 bases. CDR1 and CDR2 from the germline V gene are KGHDR and SFDVKD. The J segment lost 2 bases and the V segment lost 7 bases, leaving 9 bases of the junction unmatched. The CDR3 spans 15 residues. CDR3 region: CATRGEGTANTEAFF. CDR3 nucleotide sequence: TGTGCCACCAGGGGGGAGGGGACAGCCAACACTGAAGCTTTCTTT.

At least ten counts were recorded for this clonotype. The chain employs TRBV5-4 and TRBJ1-1, with TRBD1 identical over 7 bases. Germline trimming cut 1 base from V and 7 bases from J; bases unmatched to any gene: 7. Germline V gives CDR1 SGHNT, CDR2 YYREEE (reference sequence). The CDR3 sequence is 14 residues long. The CDR3 DNA sequence: TGTGCCAGCAGCTTGTCAACCGGGACAGATGAAGCTTTCTTT. It encodes CASSLSTGTDEAFF.

This clonotype was counted ten times or more. The chain is built from TRBV4-1 and TRBJ2-3, with D possibly called TRBD1 or TRBD2 (5 bases each). The CDR3 loop spans 15 amino acids. Germline V CDR1 and CDR2: MGHRA, YSYEKL. The germline V and J ends were trimmed by 1 base and 0 bases, with 8 bases remaining between them. The CDR3 DNA is TGCGCCAGCAGCCAAGGTTGGGGGAGCACAGATACGCAGTATTTT. This gives the protein CASSQGWGSTDTQYF.

Notes on this clonotype: A far more abundant clone sits one base away, making this likely a read error. The rearrangement links TRBV12-3 or TRBV12-4 to TRBJ2-1, with TRBD2 as a possible D gene (6 bases). The CDR3 is 14 residues long. CDR3 nucleotide sequence: TGTGCCAGCAGTTTAGGGGACTCAGACAAGGAGCAGTTCTTC. It yields the protein CASSLGDSDKEQFF.

The chain links TRBV4-2 to TRBJ1-5, with a tentative D call TRBD1 (5 bases). The CDR3 sequence is 12 residues long. Germline V CDR1 and CDR2: LGHNA, YNFKEQ. V was shortened by 8 bases and J by 6 bases, with 11 bases between the two germline ends. CDR3 DNA sequence: TGTGCCAGCGGGGTGGGGGGTCAGCCCCAGCATTTT. Translation gives CASGVGGQPQHF.

This clonotype is labeled as medium-sized. The chain recombines TRBV29-1 with TRBJ2-1, with TRBD2 identical over 11 bases. In germline, CDR1 is SQVTM, CDR2 ANQGSEA. The V gene end was trimmed by 4 bases and the J gene end by 9 bases; junction bases not matched to a gene: 8. This CDR3 contains 14 residues. In nucleotides, the CDR3 is TGCAGCGTTGCCTTTACTAGCGGGAGTCGTGAGCAGTTCTTC. Translation gives CSVAFTSGSREQFF.

In this sample, this clonotype turned up once. This CDR3 is CASSFTRAPYEQYF. DNA for the CDR3: TGTGCCAGCAGTTTCACAAGGGCGCCCTACGAGCAGTACTTC. The chain employs TRBV6-2 or TRBV6-3 and TRBJ2-7; no clear D gene. V was pared by 4 bases and J by 2 bases, with 12 bases between. The CDR3 consists of 14 residues. From germline, CDR1 is MNHEY and CDR2 SVGEGT.

The chain employs TRBV9 and TRBJ2-3; 14 nucleotides agree with TRBD2. The CDR3 is 17 residues long. From germline, CDR1 is SGDLS and CDR2 YYNGEE. V lost 4 bases, J lost 4 bases, and 8 bases stayed unmatched. CDR3 bases: TGTGCCAGCAGCCCCAGACTAGCGGGGGGGAGGGCAGATACGCAGTATTTT. Its protein product is CASSPRLAGGRADTQYF.

The table lists this clonotype with many counts. V and J are TRBV2 and TRBJ2-3, with 7 bases that match TRBD2. Germline V lookup: CDR1 SNHLY, CDR2 FYNNEI. V was pared by 9 bases and J by 3 bases, with 9 bases of the junction left unmatched. CDR3 length equals 14 residues. The CDR3 spells CASRLAPLTDTQYF. The CDR3 DNA sequence: TGTGCCAGTCGACTAGCTCCTTTAACAGATACGCAGTATTTT.

This clonotype came up a few times. At one boundary the junction diverges from the germline segment, which might be a read error. CDR3 nucleotides: TGTGTCACCGCTCTCCGCGGGAGGTTCAACGAGCAGTTCTTC. It is translated as CVTALRGRFNEQFF. The chain uses TRBV15 and TRBJ2-1; 8 positions agree with TRBD2. Germline V lookup: CDR1 LNHNV, CDR2 YYDKDF (reference sequence). The CDR3 has 14 amino acids.

This clonotype was recorded many times. This chain links TRBV4-3 with TRBJ1-1; 7 nucleotides match TRBD1. This CDR3 has 16 amino acids. V was pared by 0 bases and J by 4 bases, with 8 bases of the junction left unmatched. The germline V gene encodes CDR1 LGHNA and CDR2 YSLEER. CDR3 DNA: TGCGCCAGCAGCCAAGATCTTAGGGGGCACGGCACTGAAGCTTTCTTT. Translating it yields CASSQDLRGHGTEAFF.

This clonotype has a single count. A far larger clone lies a single base away; this is likely a read error. The gene calls are TRBV7-2 and TRBJ2-1; D may be TRBD2 (6 bases). V was cut by 1 base and J by 2 bases, with 9 bases left in between. The germline V gene has CDR1 SGHTA and CDR2 FQGNSA. This CDR3 is 15 amino acids long. The CDR3 sequence: CASSLGVAAYNEQFF. The CDR3 region has the DNA TGTGCCAGCAGCTTAGGGGTAGCGGCCTACAATGAGCAGTTCTTC. Complete variable domain (other parts from reference TRBV7-2 and TRBJ2-1): GAGVSQSPSNKVTEKGKDVELRCDPISGHTALYWYRQSLGQGLEFLIYFQGNSAPDKSGLPSDRFSAERTGGSVSTLTIQRTQQEDSAVYLCASSLGVAAYNEQFFGPGTRLTVL.

Concerning this clonotype: The junction and the germline gene differ at one end; a read error may be behind it. The V gene is TRBV18, the J gene TRBJ2-7, with a weak D call TRBD2 (6 bases). CDR1 KGHSH and CDR2 LQKENI come from the germline V gene. The CDR3 sequence is 13 residues long. The CDR3 coding sequence is TGTGCCAGCCCACCACCGGGAGCCCCTGAGCAGTATTTC. This translates into CASPPPGAPEQYF.

This clonotype was counted ten times or more. V gene TRBV27 combines with J gene TRBJ1-5; D is uncertain. CDR1 and CDR2 from the germline V gene are MNHEY and SMNVEV (reference sequence). The germline V and J ends were trimmed by 7 bases and 3 bases, with 10 bases remaining between them. The CDR3 is 13 residues long. This chain's CDR3 is CASTAGYNQPQHF. The CDR3, as DNA: TGTGCCAGCACCGCGGGGTACAATCAGCCCCAGCATTTT.

Turning to this clonotype: A far larger clone differs by one base, so this is likely a read error. The chain has TRBV20-1 and TRBJ1-1; no clear D. The end of the DNA is better explained by TRBJ1-6, so the J call may be wrong. Germline assignment: CDR1 DFQATT and CDR2 SNEGSKA (reference sequence). CDR3 length equals 14 residues. CDR3 nucleotides: TGCAGTGCTAGAGGGCTGACCGGAAGTTCACCCCTCCACTTT. Its protein product is CSARGLTGSSPLHF.

This clonotype was seen repeatedly, ten times or more. J is TRBJ2-7 and V is TRBV11-2; 7 bases align to TRBD1. The CDR3 consists of 14 residues. CDR1 and CDR2 (germline): SGHAT, FQNNGV. V shed 7 bases and J 1 base; nucleotides not matched to a gene: 7. The CDR3 DNA is TGTGCCAGCAACTCTCCGGGACAGTCCTACGAGCAGTACTTC. Translated: CASNSPGQSYEQYF.

This clonotype was detected ten times or more. This chain connects TRBV9 to TRBJ2-1; unclear D gene. Germline V gene data show CDR1 as SGDLS and CDR2 as YYNGEE. The CDR3 is made up of 17 amino acids. V was shortened by 0 bases and J by 0 bases, with 13 bases between the two germline ends. The CDR3 is CASSVVSAPSSYNEQFF. DNA of the CDR3: TGTGCCAGCAGCGTAGTGAGCGCGCCGAGCTCCTACAATGAGCAGTTCTTC.

This clonotype was recorded at least ten times. The V and J genes are TRBV7-9 and TRBJ1-1, with TRBD1 matching over 8 bases. V shed 5 bases and J 4 bases; nucleotides not matched to a gene: 3. Germline V lookup: CDR1 SEHNR, CDR2 FQNEAQ (reference sequence). The CDR3 sequence is 13 residues long. The CDR3 region is CASSGQGATEAFF. The CDR3 nucleotides are TGTGCCAGCAGCGGACAGGGAGCCACTGAAGCTTTCTTT.

This clonotype was counted only a few times. A read error may be the cause here, since a much bigger clone is one base away. This rearrangement joins TRBV30 to TRBJ2-7; D not certain. Germline V lookup: CDR1 GTSNPN, CDR2 SVGIG (reference sequence). The CDR3 spans 13 residues. Trimming removed 0 bases from V and 7 bases from J, with 13 bases in between. For the CDR3, the DNA is TGTGCCTGGAGTGTCGGTAGAGACGGTGAGCAGTACTTC. Amino acids: CAWSVGRDGEQYF.

In regard to this clonotype: It may be a read error: a sequence one base away is much more abundant. The chain couples TRBV12-3 or TRBV12-4 to TRBJ1-2, with TRBD1 as a possible D gene (5 bases). The CDR3 loop spans 13 amino acids. V was cut by 5 bases and J by 4 bases, with 11 bases left in between. As DNA, the CDR3 is TGTGCCAGCAGTGCAAGGGGCGGCTATGGCTACACCTTC. Encoded protein: CASSARGGYGYTF.

This clonotype occurred once. A read error may explain this, as a much larger clone is one base away. J is TRBJ2-7 and V is TRBV11-2, with TRBD1 matching 11 bases. CDR1 and CDR2 from the germline V gene are SGHAT and FQNNGV. This CDR3 spans 11 amino acids. The CDR3 region is CASSLDRGLSF. CDR3 coding DNA: TGTGCCAGCAGCCTGGACAGGGGGCTGTCCTTC.

Within the sample, this clonotype is medium-sized (0.01 to 0.1%). The chain carries TRBV7-8 and TRBJ2-1, with 11 bases lining up with TRBD2. The junction had 7 bases not matched to a gene; V was cut back by 4 bases and J by 5 bases. The CDR3 has 16 amino acids. Germline V gene lookup returns CDR1 SGHVS and CDR2 FQNEAQ. The CDR3 bases are TGTGCCAGCAGCTATTTGACTAGCGGGGCGGACAATGAGCAGTTCTTC. As protein: CASSYLTSGADNEQFF.